This is a list of T cell receptor beta chains from one sample in a study of regulatory T cells in long-lasting Graves disease. TCRdb itself ran the multiplex PCR reads through MiXCR, one entry per CDR3 protein. The sample consists of hundreds of thousands of distinct CDR3 sequences, roughly 20% of them appearing once. The sample here was peripheral blood mononuclear cells (PBMCs), taken when the disease was refractory, from a patient treated with antithyroid drugs. The receptors derive from a female donor with Graves disease. CDR3s include the opening cysteine and the closing phenylalanine or tryptophan. Each record gives: V gene, CDR3 length, clone size, J gene, D gene, CDR3 DNA, CDR3 protein. A D gene is named only where the DNA matches it firmly. Rows may omit the clone size; those that give it use once, few, many or a size class.

TRBV28	15	many	TRBJ1-2	NA	TGTGCCAGCAGTTTTGTCCTGCTAACCCGCTATGGCTACACCTTC	CASSFVLLTRYGYTF
TRBV30	13	NA	TRBJ2-2	TRBD1	TGTGCCTGGAGTTACAGGGGGTCCGGGGAGCTGTTTTTT	CAWSYRGSGELFF
TRBV6-1	14	many	TRBJ1-2	TRBD1	TGTGCCAGCAGTCCGACAGGGAGAAACTATGGCTACACCTTC	CASSPTGRNYGYTF
TRBV6-1	15	NA	TRBJ2-7	TRBD1	TGTGCCAGCAGGACTGGGACAGGGGCCCCCTACGAGCAGTACTTC	CASRTGTGAPYEQYF
TRBV30	12	few	TRBJ1-1	NA	TGTGCCTGCCCTGGGGGAGACACTGAAGCTTTCTTT	CACPGGDTEAFF
TRBV30	15	NA	TRBJ2-7	TRBD2	TGTGCCTGGAGGACTCTAGCGGGAGGGGCCTACGAGCAGTACTTC	CAWRTLAGGAYEQYF
TRBV30	12	few	TRBJ1-5	NA	TGTGCCTGGAGTTCCGGGTATCAGCCCCAGCATTTT	CAWSSGYQPQHF
TRBV7-8	13	NA	TRBJ2-7	NA	TGTGCCAGCAGGTTTCGTGGAGTGGGCGAGCAGTACTTC	CASRFRGVGEQYF
TRBV5-1	14	NA	TRBJ2-7	TRBD1	TGCGCCAGCAGCTTGGAGTCAGGGGGAGCCGAGCAGTACTTC	CASSLESGGAEQYF
TRBV3-1	17	NA	TRBJ1-6	NA	TGCGCCAGCAGCCAACTTGCGGTGGGCAGGGGCCATTCACCCCTCCACTTT	CASSQLAVGRGHSPLHF
TRBV13	20	NA	TRBJ2-1	TRBD2	TGTGCCAGCAGCTTATATGTCAGGACTAGCGGGAGAGGGACCTACAATGAGCAGTTCTTC	CASSLYVRTSGRGTYNEQFF
TRBV20-1	15	many	TRBJ2-5	NA	TGCAGTGCAAACACTGCCGGGAGCGGCCAAGAGACCCAGTACTTC	CSANTAGSGQETQYF
TRBV2	17	many	TRBJ2-7	NA	TGTGCCAGCAGTGGAGAAGTTCTGACAGAGTCCTCCTACGAGCAGTACTTC	CASSGEVLTESSYEQYF
TRBV20-1	11	NA	TRBJ2-4	NA	TGCAGTGGCTTAGCCAAAAACATTCAGTACTTC	CSGLAKNIQYF
TRBV5-1	15	NA	TRBJ1-4	NA	TGCGCCAGCAGCTCGGCGCTGGGAAATAATGAAAAACTGTTTTTT	CASSSALGNNEKLFF
TRBV3-1	19	few	TRBJ2-2	TRBD2	TGTGCCAGCAGCCAAACTAGCGGGAGGGCCACGCGGAACACCGGGGAGCTGTTTTTT	CASSQTSGRATRNTGELFF
TRBV7-9	17	NA	TRBJ2-7	NA	TGTGCCAGCAGCCCAAACTCTCCGGGCCAGAAGGAGAGAGGGCAGTACTTC	CASSPNSPGQKERGQYF
TRBV28	15	NA	TRBJ1-5	NA	TGTGCCAGCAGTTCTATAATGGTGGAAAATCAGCCCCAGCATTTT	CASSSIMVENQPQHF
TRBV5-4	14	NA	TRBJ1-2	NA	TGTGCCAGCAGCTTGGCGGGGCAGGACTATGGCTACACCTTC	CASSLAGQDYGYTF
TRBV20-1	15	NA	TRBJ2-5	TRBD2	TGCAGTGCTTCCCCTGTGACTAGCTCGCAAGAGACCCAGTACTTC	CSASPVTSSQETQYF
TRBV12-3/TRBV12-4	15	many	TRBJ2-7	TRBD2	TGTGCCAGCAGTTTCTTAGCGGGAGGGTTCGACGAGCAGTACTTC	CASSFLAGGFDEQYF
TRBV7-9	13	few	TRBJ2-7	TRBD2	TGTGCCAGCAGCTTAGTGGGAGGGTTCGAGCAGTACTTC	CASSLVGGFEQYF
TRBV6-1	15	many	TRBJ2-5	TRBD1	TGTGCCAGCAGGCTGGGGACAGGGGTTCTCCAGACCCAGTACTTC	CASRLGTGVLQTQYF
TRBV7-6	14	NA	TRBJ1-6	NA	TGTGCCAGCAGCTTAGTAGGCCAGGGGTCACCCCTCCACTTT	CASSLVGQGSPLHF
TRBV7-9	15	NA	TRBJ1-3	NA	TGTGCCAGCAGCTTAATAGGGTACTCTGGAAACACCATATATTTT	CASSLIGYSGNTIYF
TRBV28	14	NA	TRBJ2-5	NA	TGTGCCAGCAGTTTTTGGACAGCCCAAGAGACCCAGTACTTC	CASSFWTAQETQYF
TRBV15	13	NA	TRBJ2-5	NA	TGTGCCACCAGCAGAGATAGGGGGGAGACCCAGTACTTC	CATSRDRGETQYF
TRBV29-1	15	NA	TRBJ2-4	TRBD2	TGCAGCGTTATACTACTACTAGCGGGAAAAAACATTCAGTACTTC	CSVILLLAGKNIQYF
TRBV6-1	13	NA	TRBJ2-2	TRBD2	TGTGCCAGCAATGGCGGGAGAACCGGGGAGCTGCTTTTT	CASNGGRTGELLF
TRBV11-2	15	many	TRBJ2-5	NA	TGTGCCAGCAGGCCCCAGGGGGGGACAAAAGAGACCCAGTACTTC	CASRPQGGTKETQYF
TRBV28	17	NA	TRBJ2-2	TRBD2	TGTGCCAGCAGTTCAATTGCGGGAGGGCCGAACACCGGGGAGCTGTTTTTT	CASSSIAGGPNTGELFF
TRBV28	13	many	TRBJ2-5	NA	TGTGCCAGCAGTTTCCCAGAAAGGGAGACCCAGTACTTC	CASSFPERETQYF
TRBV24-1	14	many	TRBJ2-7	NA	TGTGCCACCAGTGATCCTGACAGGACCTACGAGCAGTACTTC	CATSDPDRTYEQYF
TRBV19	13	few	TRBJ2-5	NA	TGTGCCAGTAGAAACAGGGCAGGAGAGACCCAGTACTTC	CASRNRAGETQYF
TRBV27	20	few	TRBJ2-5	TRBD2	TGTGCCAGCAGTTCGCTGACAGGGGGCGGGCTAGCGGGAGGGATAGAGACCCAGTACTTC	CASSSLTGGGLAGGIETQYF
TRBV3-1	14	many	TRBJ1-2	NA	TGTGCCAGCAGCCAAGGACCCGGGGCCTATGGCTACACCTTC	CASSQGPGAYGYTF
TRBV7-3	14	few	TRBJ2-7	TRBD1	TGTGCCAGCAGTTCCACAGGGGCTCACAGCGAGCAGTACTTC	CASSSTGAHSEQYF
TRBV6-4	14	few	TRBJ2-2	NA	TGTGCCAGCAGTCCCCTCGGGGGCGCCGGGGAGCTGTTTTTT	CASSPLGGAGELFF
TRBV5-1	19	once	TRBJ2-6	NA	TGCGCCAGCAGCTTGGCCGACGGCCCTGGAGTGGCTGGGGCCAACGTCCTGACTTTC	CASSLADGPGVAGANVLTF
TRBV28	10	many	TRBJ1-4	NA	TGTGCCAGCAGTTCGGAAAAACTGTTTTTT	CASSSEKLFF
TRBV6-1	15	many	TRBJ1-5	NA	TGTGCCAGCAGTAGGGGTTTAATAGGCAATCAGCCCCAGCATTTT	CASSRGLIGNQPQHF
TRBV20-1	14	many	TRBJ1-4	NA	TGCAGTGCCGCGACACCCATGATGGATGAAAAACTGTTTTTT	CSAATPMMDEKLFF
TRBV25-1	14	NA	TRBJ2-5	TRBD1	TGTGCCAGCAGTGAAGCAGGGGGCAGAGAGACCCAGTACTTC	CASSEAGGRETQYF
TRBV11-2	15	many	TRBJ2-1	NA	TGTGCCAGCAGGCGACGAGGGGCGGAGGGGTATGAGCAGTTCTTC	CASRRRGAEGYEQFF
TRBV11-2	16	few	TRBJ2-4	NA	TGTGCCAGCAGCTTACAGGGGACACTAGCCAAAAACATTCAGTACTTC	CASSLQGTLAKNIQYF
TRBV7-9	15	many	TRBJ2-5	NA	TGTGCCAGCAGCTTAGGGGTCCCCCCTCAAGAGACCCAGTACTTC	CASSLGVPPQETQYF
TRBV5-1	20	NA	TRBJ2-7	NA	TGCGCCAGCAGCTTGGCCGCGGGCGTTCTTCGGCCCGGCCTTTCCTACGAGCAGTACTTC	CASSLAAGVLRPGLSYEQYF
TRBV27	13	many	TRBJ2-7	TRBD2	TGTGCCAGCACCGGCGGGAGGACCTACGAGCAGTACTTC	CASTGGRTYEQYF
TRBV3-1	15	many	TRBJ2-7	NA	TGTGCCAGCAGCCGCCGACTCCGAGGGGCCTACGAGCAGTACTTC	CASSRRLRGAYEQYF
TRBV7-2	18	NA	TRBJ2-2	TRBD2	TGTGCCAGCAGCTTATGGGCGACTAGCGGTTCGAACACCGGGGAGCTGTTTTTT	CASSLWATSGSNTGELFF
TRBV28	16	many	TRBJ2-2	NA	TGTGCCAGCAGTTTAGTACCCGGCGCGAACACCGGGGAGCTGTTTTTT	CASSLVPGANTGELFF
TRBV20-1	14	NA	TRBJ2-3	NA	TGCAGTGCAAATATTCTCGGAGGGTGGGATACGCAGTATTTT	CSANILGGWDTQYF
TRBV11-2	14	many	TRBJ2-7	NA	TGTGCCAGCAGCTTAGAATTTGAAAACTACGAGCAGTACTTC	CASSLEFENYEQYF
TRBV14	14	NA	TRBJ1-2	NA	TGTGCCAGCAGCCATCGCAGGGACCCTCGTGGCTACACCTTC	CASSHRRDPRGYTF
TRBV14	16	few	TRBJ1-1	NA	TGTGCCAGCAGCCAACATCCGGGACCGCCGAACACTGAAGCTTTCTTT	CASSQHPGPPNTEAFF
TRBV2	15	many	TRBJ2-2	TRBD1	TGTGCCAGCACCGCACGGACAGGGGACACCGGGGAGCTGTTTTTT	CASTARTGDTGELFF
TRBV19	17	NA	TRBJ1-5	TRBD1	TGTGCCAGTAGTACCGGACAGGGGGGCAAAGGCAATCAGCCCCAGCATTTT	CASSTGQGGKGNQPQHF
TRBV27	15	NA	TRBJ2-1	NA	TGTGCCAGCAGTTTAGACAGGTCGGCCTACAATGAGCAGTTCTTC	CASSLDRSAYNEQFF
TRBV6-5	15	NA	TRBJ2-2	NA	TGTGCCAGCAGTTACTCGGACCTCCAGTTCGGGGAGCTGTTTTTT	CASSYSDLQFGELFF